These 32 T cell receptor beta chains share one sample of origin, sequenced in a study of CD8 T cells in ankylosing spondylitis (TCRdb year 2017). Library preparation used 5' RACE. Sequencer: Illumina HiSeq 2500. TCRdb cleaned the public reads at Q25 with fastp, built clones with MiXCR and kept in-frame beta chains. All rows with the same CDR3 protein become a single entry with the most common DNA and genes. This sample has approximately 200,000 distinct CDR3 sequences in its table, and over 10% of those were observed once. About 11% of the sample belongs to the ten largest clones. Sequencing was performed on blood, either unsorted or a sorted T cell fraction (not recorded which). The source of these receptors is a female donor with ankylosing spondylitis or in good health (not recorded which).

The CDR3 DNA follows: TGCAGTGCTAGACCTCTAGCGGGAGGGGACCCCTACGAGCAGTACTTC. It yields the protein CSARPLAGGDPYEQYF. This rearrangement joins TRBV20-1 to TRBJ2-7, with 12 nucleotides matching TRBD2. CDR1 DFQATT and CDR2 SNEGSKA come from the germline V gene (reference sequence). This CDR3 region has 16 residues. The trim removed 2 bases at V and 2 bases at J, leaving 7 bases unmatched.

At least ten counts were recorded for this clonotype. This sequence joins TRBV11-1 and TRBJ1-2, with 7 bases that match TRBD1. The CDR3 has 15 residues. CDR1 SGHAT and CDR2 FQDESV come from the germline V gene (reference sequence). The trim removed 0 bases at V and 4 bases at J, leaving 5 bases unmatched. The CDR3 DNA follows: TGTGCCAGCAGCTTAGCGGAGGGACAGTTCTATGGCTACACCTTC. Translating it yields CASSLAEGQFYGYTF.

This clonotype was seen a handful of times. The CDR3 DNA follows: TGTGCCAGCAGTTTATCCACGGATTACATGAACACTGAAGCTTTCTTT. Its protein product is CASSLSTDYMNTEAFF. The chain carries TRBV27 and TRBJ1-1; D is unresolved. The germline V gene encodes CDR1 MNHEY and CDR2 SMNVEV (reference sequence). The CDR3 is made up of 16 amino acids. V shed 0 bases and J shed 0 bases, with 11 bases lying between them.

The sample holds a few counts of this clonotype. The V call is TRBV11-1, the J call TRBJ1-6; 7 nucleotides line up with TRBD1. The CDR3 loop spans 18 amino acids. V shed 1 base, J shed 0 bases, and the junction held 6 bases outside the gene matches. Germline values: CDR1 SGHAT, CDR2 FQDESV (reference sequence). CDR3 residues: CASSLETDRSSYNSPLHF. The CDR3 DNA sequence: TGTGCCAGCAGCTTAGAAACGGACAGGAGCTCCTATAATTCACCCCTCCACTTT.

The chain links TRBV10-3 to TRBJ2-7; 8 nucleotides line up with TRBD1. CDR1 is ENHRY, CDR2 SYGVKD, per germline. The V segment lost 5 bases and the J segment 5 bases; nucleotides outside the gene matches: 5. The CDR3 extends over 13 amino acids. The CDR3 here is CAISRQGRDEQYF. CDR3 DNA sequence: TGTGCCATCAGTAGACAGGGGCGAGACGAGCAGTACTTC.

V gene TRBV12-3 or TRBV12-4 combines with J gene TRBJ2-1; 10 bases fit TRBD2. The CDR3 is 16 amino acids. Trimming at V came to 1 base and at J to 4 bases, leaving 4 bases not matched to a gene. The CDR3, as DNA: TGTGCCAGCAGTTTAGAGACTAGCGGGCCTTACAATGAGCAGTTCTTC. This encodes CASSLETSGPYNEQFF.

This clonotype was found many times. The V gene is TRBV12-3 or TRBV12-4, the J gene TRBJ2-7; D is uncertain. CDR3 length: 15 amino acids. V lost 4 bases to trimming and J lost 1 base, with 14 bases between them. The DNA for the CDR3 is TGTGCCAGCAGTTGGCATACTCGCTTGTCCTACGAGCAGTACTTC. It codes for CASSWHTRLSYEQYF.

This clonotype was counted many times. The chain combines TRBV5-1 with TRBJ1-1, with 9 nucleotides matching TRBD1. The V segment lost 4 bases and the J segment 4 bases; nucleotides outside the gene matches: 17. The CDR3 is 18 amino acids. The germline V gene encodes CDR1 SGHRS and CDR2 YFSETQ. The CDR3 loop is CASSRVGGQGSLGTEAFF. CDR3 nucleotide sequence: TGCGCCAGCAGCCGGGTAGGGGGACAGGGAAGTTTGGGCACTGAAGCTTTCTTT.

In the case of this clonotype: A much bigger clone sits one base away, suggesting this may be a read error. The chain carries TRBV28 and TRBJ1-1; tentative D call: TRBD1 (6 bases). The V gene's germline CDR1 is MDHEN and CDR2 SYDVKM. Trimming shortened V by 8 bases and J by 6 bases, and 22 bases separated the two germline ends. This CDR3 is 15 amino acids long. CDR3 sequence reads: CASSVGGRGPAEAFF. DNA of the CDR3: TGTGCCAGCTCCGTGGGTGGCAGGGGTCCCGCTGAAGCTTTCTTT.

This clonotype has at least ten counts. The chain carries TRBV20-1 and TRBJ2-5, with TRBD2 matching over 7 bases. V lost 6 bases, J lost 1 base, and 11 bases stayed unmatched. The germline V gene has CDR1 DFQATT and CDR2 SNEGSKA (reference sequence). The CDR3 spans 15 residues. The CDR3 nucleotides read TGCAGTGCGAAAAAAGCGGGAACCATCCAAGAGACCCAGTACTTC. Translated, it gives CSAKKAGTIQETQYF.

V usage is TRBV29-1 and J usage is TRBJ1-2; 9 nucleotides match TRBD1. CDR1 is SQVTM and CDR2 is ANQGSEA in the germline V gene. The CDR3 loop spans 12 amino acids. V shed 7 bases and J 8 bases; nucleotides not matched to a gene: 8. The CDR3 DNA reads as TGCAGCGGAACAGGGGGCGCCGGAGGCTACACCTTC. This translates into CSGTGGAGGYTF.

The table lists this clonotype with many counts. The rearrangement joins TRBV28 to TRBJ2-2; D gene ambiguous. CDR1 is MDHEN and CDR2 is SYDVKM in the germline V gene. The CDR3 sequence is 13 residues long. Trimming took 7 bases from V and 2 from J, leaving 8 bases between them. The CDR3 region is CASNVENTGELFF. In DNA, the CDR3 is TGTGCCAGCAACGTGGAAAACACCGGGGAGCTGTTTTTT.

The table lists this clonotype with many counts. The gene calls are TRBV5-1 and TRBJ2-1; D is perhaps TRBD1 or TRBD2 (5 bases each). Trimming stripped 7 bases from V and 6 bases from J, with 11 bases between. The CDR3 consists of 12 residues. Germline V lookup: CDR1 SGHRS, CDR2 YFSETQ. This CDR3 is CASGRETNEQFF. The CDR3 DNA follows: TGCGCCAGCGGCAGGGAGACCAATGAGCAGTTCTTC.

V and J are TRBV5-5 and TRBJ2-5; unclear D gene. The germline CDR1 and CDR2 sequences are SGHKS and YYEKEE (reference sequence). The CDR3 is made up of 13 amino acids. V dropped 9 bases and J dropped 3 bases, with 15 bases sitting between them. The CDR3 DNA reads as TGTGCCACCCCACCTGGCGTGAAAGAGACCCAGTACTTC. Protein product: CATPPGVKETQYF. The full variable domain, its missing parts supplied by reference TRBV5-5 and TRBJ2-5, is DAGVTQSPTHLIKTRGQQVTLRCSPISGHKSVSWYQQVLGQGPQFIFQYYEKEERGRGNFPDRFSARQFPNYSSELNVNALLLGDSALYLCATPPGVKETQYFGPGTRLLVL.

This clonotype was detected a few times. The rearrangement links TRBV6-2 or TRBV6-3 to TRBJ1-5; the D gene is possibly TRBD1 (5 bases). CDR1 is MNHEY, CDR2 SVGEGT, per germline. V was shortened by 8 bases and J by 2 bases, with 28 bases between the two germline ends. This CDR3 region has 19 residues. The CDR3 DNA follows: TGTGCCAGCCATTCAACCTCGAGCAAACTCCAGGGCGGCAATCAGCCCCAGCATTTT. Protein: CASHSTSSKLQGGNQPQHF.

The table lists this clonotype with many counts. The J gene is TRBJ2-1, the V gene TRBV3-1, with D tentatively TRBD1 or TRBD2 (5 bases each). From germline, CDR1 is LGHDT and CDR2 YNNKEL (reference sequence). The CDR3 covers 12 residues. V gave up 5 bases and J gave up 11 bases, with 13 bases separating them. The CDR3 DNA reads as TGTGCCAGCAGCACTAGGACAAAACAGCAGTTCTTC. Protein sequence: CASSTRTKQQFF.

There are a few counts of this clonotype. The gene calls are TRBV6-4 and TRBJ1-1, with a weak D call TRBD1 (5 bases). The CDR3 is 14 residues long. V was trimmed by 2 bases and J by 4 bases, leaving 11 bases between them. CDR1 is MRHNA and CDR2 is SNTAGT in the germline V gene. The DNA for the CDR3 is TGTGCCAGCAGTGACCGATCAGGGTCCACTGAAGCTTTCTTT. As protein: CASSDRSGSTEAFF.

In this sample, this clonotype turned up a few times. The CDR3 here is CASSQDVGEQYF. CDR3 DNA: TGCGCCAGCAGCCAAGATGTCGGCGAGCAGTACTTC. The V and J genes are TRBV4-1 and TRBJ2-7, with unresolved D. Trimming stripped 0 bases from V and 6 bases from J, with 6 bases between. The CDR3 has 12 amino acids. The germline CDR1 and CDR2 sequences are MGHRA and YSYEKL.

This clonotype was counted ten times or more. V gene TRBV20-1 combines with J gene TRBJ2-5; no firm D call. This CDR3 is built from 13 residues. Trimming left V 1 base short and J 1 base short, with 7 bases between. The V gene's germline CDR1 is DFQATT and CDR2 SNEGSKA (reference sequence). As DNA, the CDR3 is TGCAGTGCTAGAGGCACACCCCAAGAGACCCAGTACTTC. This sequence encodes CSARGTPQETQYF.

For the CDR3, the DNA is TGTGCCAGCAGCTTAAATTCGGCCTTCTACGAGCAGTACTTC. It encodes CASSLNSAFYEQYF. This chain connects TRBV11-1 to TRBJ2-7; no firm D call. The germline CDR1 and CDR2 sequences are SGHAT and FQDESV (reference sequence). Trimming stripped 2 bases from V and 3 bases from J, with 11 bases between. This CDR3 is 14 amino acids long.

There are a few counts of this clonotype. The CDR3 bases are TGTGCCAGCATAGGACAGGGTATGACTGAAGCTTTCTTT. It encodes CASIGQGMTEAFF. The rearrangement uses TRBV12-3 or TRBV12-4 and TRBJ1-1, with 8 bases that match TRBD1. This CDR3 is 13 amino acids long. V lost 7 bases to trimming and J lost 5 bases; unmatched junction nucleotides: 6.

This clonotype was seen ten or more times. V gene TRBV20-1 combines with J gene TRBJ1-2; tentative D call: TRBD1 (5 bases). This CDR3 is built from 15 residues. Trimming stripped 1 base from V and 2 bases from J, with 14 bases between. CDR1 and CDR2 (germline): DFQATT, SNEGSKA (reference sequence). The CDR3 nucleotides are TGCAGTGCTAGAGTACCGGGACGCTACAACTATGGCTACACCTTC. Residues: CSARVPGRYNYGYTF.

This clonotype showed up many times. The V gene is TRBV24-1, the J gene TRBJ2-7; tentatively, D is TRBD2 (5 bases). V was clipped by 4 bases and J by 5 bases, with 14 bases between them. This CDR3 has 14 amino acids. Germline lookup yields CDR1 KGHDR and CDR2 SFDVKD. CDR3 amino acids: CATSDPGSGDEQYF. The CDR3 nucleotides are TGTGCCACCAGTGACCCGGGAAGTGGGGACGAGCAGTACTTC.

This clonotype came up many times. V is TRBV29-1 and J is TRBJ2-5; D not resolved. The CDR3 sequence is 14 residues long. Germline loops: CDR1 SQVTM, CDR2 ANQGSEA. Trimming pared 6 bases from V and 5 bases from J, leaving 19 bases between. This CDR3 reads CSVGGIGPRETQYF. CDR3 in DNA: TGCAGCGTGGGTGGTATCGGGCCGCGGGAGACCCAGTACTTC.

This clonotype was observed many times. The genes are TRBV5-1 and TRBJ1-6, with a possible D match to TRBD1 (6 bases). V was pared by 3 bases and J by 10 bases, with 17 bases between. CDR3 length: 15 amino acids. Germline CDR1 SGHRS, CDR2 YFSETQ. The CDR3 region has the DNA TGCGCCAGCAGCTCGGTCGGGGGCAGAGGGTCACCCCTCCACTTT. It encodes CASSSVGGRGSPLHF.

This clonotype was seen repeatedly, ten times or more. The gene calls are TRBV6-2 or TRBV6-3 and TRBJ1-5; D possibly corresponds to TRBD1 (6 bases). The V gene lost 3 bases and the J gene lost 5 bases, with 8 bases spanning the gap. This CDR3 is 13 amino acids long. Germline V lookup: CDR1 MNHEY, CDR2 SVGEGT. CDR3 in amino acids: CASSYGGHQPQHF. The CDR3 DNA reads TGTGCCAGCAGTTATGGGGGCCATCAGCCCCAGCATTTT.

Within the sample, this clonotype is medium-sized. The chain carries TRBV11-2 and TRBJ1-2; tentative D call: TRBD1 (5 bases). From germline, CDR1 is SGHAT and CDR2 FQNNGV. Trimming stripped 8 bases from V and 8 bases from J, with 21 bases between. The CDR3 runs 14 residues. The DNA for the CDR3 is TGTGCCAGCGTATCAGGGACGGGCTGGGCGGGCTACACCTTC. This encodes CASVSGTGWAGYTF.

In this sample, this clonotype turned up once. A much larger clone lies a single base off, so this may be a read error. The chain has TRBV7-8 and TRBJ2-5, with no clear D. The V end was cut by 5 bases, the J end by 5 bases, with 15 bases between. Germline V gene data show CDR1 as SGHVS and CDR2 as FQNEAQ. The CDR3 has 14 residues. The DNA for the CDR3 is TGTGCCAGCAGCCCTGGGGTCAACGGGGAGACCCAGTACTTC. This translates into CASSPGVNGETQYF. Full variable domain (rest looked up from reference TRBV7-8 and TRBJ2-5): GAGVSQSPRYKVAKRGQDVALRCDPISGHVSLFWYQQALGQGPEFLTYFQNEAQLDKSGLPSDRFFAERPEGSVSTLKIQRTQQEDSAVYLCASSPGVNGETQYFGPGTRLLVL.

This clonotype appeared many times. The rearrangement uses TRBV12-3 or TRBV12-4 and TRBJ1-1; D perhaps matches TRBD1 (5 bases). The CDR3 has 14 amino acids. Trimming removed 2 bases at V and 0 bases at J, with 7 bases between. CDR3 residues: CASSLQGMNTEAFF. In DNA form, the CDR3 reads TGTGCCAGCAGTTTACAGGGTATGAACACTGAAGCTTTCTTT.

This clonotype was counted between two and nine times. The rearrangement joins TRBV5-1 to TRBJ1-1; D may be TRBD1 (6 bases). Deletions cut 4 bases from V and 1 base from J, with 14 bases between. Germline-derived CDR1 and CDR2 are SGHRS and YFSETQ. This CDR3 has 15 amino acids. DNA for the CDR3: TGCGCCAGCAGCCCCGGATTGGGGGCGAACACTGAAGCTTTCTTT. It is translated as CASSPGLGANTEAFF.

This clonotype showed up many times. This rearrangement joins TRBV28 to TRBJ1-2, with D perhaps matching TRBD1 (5 bases). There are 13 residues in the CDR3. In germline, CDR1 is MDHEN, CDR2 SYDVKM. Trimming pared 3 bases from V and 5 bases from J, leaving 10 bases between. This CDR3 is CASSLGWGYGYTF. DNA of the CDR3: TGTGCCAGCAGTTTGGGATGGGGGTATGGCTACACCTTC.

The table lists this clonotype with many counts. CDR3 amino acids: CATSDLSGGSYNEQFF. CDR3 bases: TGTGCCACCAGTGATTTGAGCGGGGGGAGTTACAATGAGCAGTTCTTC. The rearrangement links TRBV24-1 to TRBJ2-1, with 9 bases that match TRBD2. The CDR3 has 16 residues. The V segment lost 0 bases and the J segment 4 bases; nucleotides outside the gene matches: 3. Germline V gives CDR1 KGHDR, CDR2 SFDVKD.